These T cell receptor beta chains were read from a single sample in a study of cytomegalovirus exposure and HLA in healthy donors. The protocol was immunoSEQ multiplex PCR, while the TCRdb copy is restricted to in-frame clones and leaves out a portion. The top ten hold less than 1% of the sample, which has 150,000 to 200,000 clones, 60% to 85% seen once. The sequencing input was PBMCs. Every receptor here comes from a female donor in good health and CMV-seronegative. Both conserved end residues are part of each CDR3. D genes are given only for firm matches. The size entry is marked missing in some rows and otherwise reads once, few, many or a size class.

>NA|few|TRBV28|TRBJ1-2
TGTGCCAGCAGTTTAGAGGAAACGCTCCTAACGCCTGATGGCTACACCTTC
CASSLEETLLTPDGYTF
>NA|NA|TRBV5-1|TRBJ2-3
TGCGCCAGCATGGTAGGGGCGCTCACAGATACGCAGTATTTT
CASMVGALTDTQYF
>NA|NA|TRBV6-1|TRBJ1-1
TGTGCCAGCAGTTCACCGGGTGGGGGGGAAACTGAAGCTTTCTTT
CASSSPGGGETEAFF
>TRBD2|NA|TRBV2|TRBJ2-3
TGTGCCAGCAGTGAAATCGGGGGAGGGGGCACAGATACGCAGTATTTT
CASSEIGGGGTDTQYF
>TRBD1|NA|TRBV4-3|TRBJ1-3
TGCGCCAGCAGCCAGGACAGGGGAAACACCATATATTTT
CASSQDRGNTIYF
>NA|NA|TRBV5-1|TRBJ2-7
TGCGCCAGCAGGGACAGCTACGAGCAGTACTTC
CASRDSYEQYF
>TRBD1|NA|TRBV6-5|TRBJ2-2
TGTGCCAGCAGTTACAGCCGGGACAGGGTCCCCGGGGAGCTGTTTTTT
CASSYSRDRVPGELFF
>NA|NA|TRBV29-1|TRBJ1-3
TGCAGCGTTACCGACAGCATCAACTCTGGAAACACCATATATTTT
CSVTDSINSGNTIYF
>NA|once|TRBV28|TRBJ1-3
TGTGCCAGCAGTTTATTTACTCTTGGAAACACCATATATTTT
CASSLFTLGNTIYF
>TRBD1|once|TRBV4-1|TRBJ1-2
TGCGCCAGCAGCCAAGTCCAGGGGGCGGGGTATGGCTACACCTTC
CASSQVQGAGYGYTF
>NA|NA|TRBV28|TRBJ1-4
TGTGCCAGCAGGTCACCGGGCTCGGGAGAAAAACTGTTTTTT
CASRSPGSGEKLFF
>NA|NA|TRBV7-3|TRBJ2-3
TGTGCCAGCAGCCCAAGGAGGGCGTTCGATACGCAGTATTTT
CASSPRRAFDTQYF
>NA|NA|TRBV30|TRBJ1-5
TGTGCCTGGAGCGAGCGGGGGGGAGGCAATCAGCCCCAGCATTTT
CAWSERGGGNQPQHF
>TRBD2|NA|TRBV7-3|TRBJ2-2
TGTGCCAGCAGCCCTAGCGGGGGGGCCGCCGGGGAGCTGTTTTTT
CASSPSGGAAGELFF
>TRBD2|NA|TRBV5-4|TRBJ2-7
TGTGCCAGCAGCTTGAGCGGGGGGGCAGCCTACGAGCAGTACTTC
CASSLSGGAAYEQYF
>NA|NA|TRBV2|TRBJ1-2
TGTGCCAGCAGTGTCGGGGAGGTCTATGGCTACACCTTC
CASSVGEVYGYTF
>TRBD2|NA|TRBV5-1|TRBJ2-1
TGCGCCAGCAGCCACCGTAGCGGGGGGTACAATGAGCAGTTCTTC
CASSHRSGGYNEQFF
>NA|NA|TRBV18|TRBJ2-3
TGTGCCAGCTCACCGCGCGATACTAGCGATACGCAGTATTTT
CASSPRDTSDTQYF
>TRBD1|NA|TRBV30|TRBJ1-3
TGTGCCTGGAGTGCGACAGGGGGAAACACCATATATTTT
CAWSATGGNTIYF
>NA|NA|TRBV7-9|TRBJ1-1
TGTGCCAGCAGCTTAGCTACAGGGAACACTGAAGCTTTCTTT
CASSLATGNTEAFF
>NA|few|TRBV7-2|TRBJ1-3
TGTGCCAGCAGCTTATCACAGTTCTCTGGAAACACCATATATTTT
CASSLSQFSGNTIYF
>NA|NA|TRBV5-4|TRBJ1-2
TGTGCCAGCAGCTTGGCAGGGGCCCTCTATGGCTACACCTTC
CASSLAGALYGYTF
>NA|NA|TRBV5-6|TRBJ1-6
TGTGCCAGCAGTCGGGTCGGGGATCGGGGGAGTTCACCCCTCCACTTT
CASSRVGDRGSSPLHF
>TRBD1|NA|TRBV11-1|TRBJ1-1
TGTGCCAGCAGCTTAAGCCCCGGACAGGGAAACACTGAAGCTTTCTTT
CASSLSPGQGNTEAFF
>TRBD2|NA|TRBV10-3|TRBJ2-1
TGTGCCATCGGGAAGTTAGCGGGAGAAACGCATGAGCAGTTCTTC
CAIGKLAGETHEQFF
>NA|NA|TRBV27|TRBJ1-2
TGTGCCAGCAGTCGGGGAGGGGACTCGTATGGCTACACCTTC
CASSRGGDSYGYTF
>TRBD1|NA|TRBV18|TRBJ1-5
TGTGCCAGCTCATCCGACAGGGATCAGCCCCAGCATTTT
CASSSDRDQPQHF
>TRBD1|few|TRBV19|TRBJ1-5
TGTGCCAGTACAACAGGGGACCAGCCCCAGCATTTT
CASTTGDQPQHF
>NA|NA|TRBV30|TRBJ2-3
TGTGCCTGGAGTGTACGGGACGGGGGAGATACGCAGTATTTT
CAWSVRDGGDTQYF
>NA|NA|TRBV9|TRBJ1-5
TGTGCCAGCAGCGTCGAGGGCCGCGTCGGTAAGTACGATAGCAATCAGCCCCAGCATTTT
CASSVEGRVGKYDSNQPQHF
>NA|NA|TRBV14|TRBJ1-1
TGTGCCAGCAGCCAAGATTGGTGGAAAGGGGACACTGAAGCTTTCTTT
CASSQDWWKGDTEAFF
>NA|NA|TRBV19|TRBJ1-1
TGTGCCAGTACAAGCGAGGAGGTGAACACTGAAGCTTTCTTT
CASTSEEVNTEAFF
>NA|NA|TRBV27|TRBJ2-2
TGTGCCAGCAGTTTCTCCGGAGGGTCCGGGGAGCTGTTTTTT
CASSFSGGSGELFF
>TRBD2|NA|TRBV5-1|TRBJ2-1
TGCGCCAGCAGCTTGTACCGACTAGCGGGAGAGCTTGCGAGCTCCTACAATGAGCAGTTCTTC
CASSLYRLAGELASSYNEQFF
>NA|NA|TRBV28|TRBJ2-1
TGTGCCAGCAGGACGACAAAGCTAGCAGGGGCCATCTACAATGAGCAGTTCTTC
CASRTTKLAGAIYNEQFF
>NA|NA|TRBV19|TRBJ1-2
TGTGCCAGTAGTATAGGGGGGCGCCTAAGTGGCTACACCTTC
CASSIGGRLSGYTF
>TRBD2|NA|TRBV7-9|TRBJ2-3
TGTGCCAGCAGCTTAGTCAGCGGGAGTCCCACAGATACGCAGTATTTT
CASSLVSGSPTDTQYF
>TRBD2|NA|TRBV4-3|TRBJ2-1
TGCGCCAGCAGCCGTCCAAACACCGGGGGGAACTACAATGAGCAGTTCTTC
CASSRPNTGGNYNEQFF
>NA|NA|TRBV27|TRBJ1-1
TGTGCCAGCAGTTTGGTACAGGGTCGTGGTGAAGCTTTCTTT
CASSLVQGRGEAFF
>NA|NA|TRBV6-5|TRBJ2-3
TGTGCCAGCAGTTACTCGGGCAGCACAGATACGCAGTATTTT
CASSYSGSTDTQYF
>TRBD2|NA|TRBV6-5|TRBJ2-7
TGTGCCAGCAGTTACTGGCTAGCGGGAGATTACGAGCAGTACTTC
CASSYWLAGDYEQYF